Listed below are T cell receptor beta chains from one sample, sequenced in a study of blood T cell repertoires in COVID-19. Libraries were prepared by immunoSEQ multiplex PCR; TCRdb keeps only in-frame clonotypes and omits some of them. The sample includes approximately 100,000 clones, roughly 84% of them seen just once. Sequenced input: peripheral blood. These receptors came from a woman between 45 and 60 years old with acute or convalescent COVID-19. The CDR3 runs from the conserved cysteine through the conserved F or W. A D gene is named only where the DNA matches it firmly. A row's size may be missing; if present it is once, few, many or a size class.

>TRBJ2-5|NA|NA|TRBV5-1
CASSLSQGGQETQYF
TGCGCCAGCAGCTTGAGTCAGGGGGGACAAGAGACCCAGTACTTC
>TRBJ1-2|NA|few|TRBV24-1
CATSDEREGYYGYTF
TGTGCCACCAGTGACGAACGGGAGGGGTACTATGGCTACACCTTC
>TRBJ1-5|TRBD1|once|TRBV16
CASSSGTGGNQPQHF
TGTGCCAGCAGCAGCGGGACAGGGGGCAATCAGCCCCAGCATTTT
>TRBJ1-4|TRBD1|NA|TRBV11-2
CASSLLPSGGKNEKLFF
TGTGCCAGCAGCTTGCTTCCGTCAGGGGGTAAAAATGAAAAACTGTTTTTT
>TRBJ1-5|TRBD1|NA|TRBV6-5
CASSRDSQNQPQHF
TGTGCCAGCAGTCGGGACAGCCAGAATCAGCCCCAGCATTTT
>TRBJ2-5|TRBD2|NA|TRBV5-4
CASSLYPQRGRETQYF
TGTGCCAGCAGCTTGTATCCCCAGCGGGGAAGAGAGACCCAGTACTTC
>TRBJ2-3|TRBD2|NA|TRBV14
CASSQDPTSGGVLDTQYF
TGTGCCAGCAGCCAAGATCCGACTAGCGGGGGGGTTTTGGATACGCAGTATTTT
>TRBJ2-2|NA|NA|TRBV10-1
CASSDGGGTGELFF
TGCGCCAGCAGTGATGGGGGAGGTACCGGGGAGCTGTTTTTT
>TRBJ2-7|TRBD2|few|TRBV2
CASSGVRATSGGRSYEQYF
TGTGCCAGCAGTGGGGTACGGGCGACTAGCGGGGGCCGCTCCTACGAGCAGTACTTC
>TRBJ1-1|TRBD1|NA|TRBV14
CASSHRGRSNTEAFF
TGTGCCAGCAGCCACAGGGGGCGGTCAAACACTGAAGCTTTCTTT
>TRBJ1-5|NA|once|TRBV19
CASSPSGTSARLSNQPQHF
TGTGCCAGTAGTCCTTCCGGGACATCGGCAAGACTTAGCAATCAGCCCCAGCATTTT
>TRBJ1-3|NA|NA|TRBV3-1/TRBV3-2
CASSLGSGNTIYF
TGTGCCAGCAGCCTCGGGTCTGGAAACACCATATATTTT
>TRBJ1-2|TRBD1|once|TRBV6-5
CASSYRRDSQSYGYTF
TGTGCCAGCAGTTACCGCCGGGACAGTCAGTCCTATGGCTACACCTTC
>TRBJ2-1|NA|NA|TRBV7-2
CASSPRPRAVYNEQFF
TGTGCCAGCAGCCCAAGGCCGAGGGCCGTTTACAATGAGCAGTTCTTC
>TRBJ1-2|TRBD1|NA|TRBV28
CASSIRGRKVYGYTF
TGTGCCAGCAGTATAAGGGGGCGCAAGGTTTACGGCTACACCTTC
>TRBJ2-7|NA|NA|TRBV18
CASSPEGRPYEQYF
TGTGCCAGCTCACCAGAAGGGAGGCCCTACGAGCAGTACTTC
>TRBJ1-2|NA|NA|TRBV9
CASSVSSFSGDRGGYTF
TGTGCCAGCAGCGTCTCCTCGTTCTCAGGGGACCGGGGAGGCTACACCTTC
>TRBJ1-2|NA|NA|TRBV5-8
CASSFGGDGYTF
TGTGCCAGCAGCTTCGGGGGGGATGGCTACACCTTC
>TRBJ2-2|NA|NA|TRBV7-3
CASSPTAVTGELFF
TGTGCCAGCAGCCCTACTGCGGTAACCGGGGAGCTGTTTTTT
>TRBJ2-1|TRBD2|NA|TRBV18
CASSPYRLAGAYNEQFF
TGTGCCAGCTCACCATACAGACTAGCGGGGGCCTACAATGAGCAGTTCTTC
>TRBJ1-2|TRBD1|NA|TRBV3-1/TRBV3-2
CASSPQTGKGYTF
TGTGCCAGCAGCCCCCAGACAGGGAAGGGCTACACCTTC
>TRBJ1-2|NA|once|TRBV4-1
CASSPSTGFNYGYTF
TGCGCCAGCAGCCCTTCGACAGGTTTTAACTATGGCTACACCTTC
>TRBJ1-5|NA|NA|TRBV4-2
CASSQDPGNQPQHF
TGTGCCAGCAGCCAAGATCCGGGCAATCAGCCCCAGCATTTT
>TRBJ1-1|NA|NA|TRBV6-5
CAGDSGGSTEAFF
TGTGCCGGAGACTCGGGGGGGAGCACTGAAGCTTTCTTT
>TRBJ1-4|NA|NA|TRBV24-1
CATSDTSEGAYEKLFF
TGTGCCACCAGTGATACCTCGGAAGGGGCGTATGAAAAACTGTTTTTT
>TRBJ1-2|TRBD1|few|TRBV19
CASNGQGGGYTF
TGTGCCAGTAACGGACAGGGTGGAGGCTACACCTTC
>TRBJ1-4|NA|NA|TRBV23-1
CASSQQTTNEKLFF
TGCGCCAGCAGTCAACAAACAACTAATGAAAAACTGTTTTTT
>TRBJ2-1|TRBD2|NA|TRBV5-1
CASSLRTSGGYNEQFF
TGCGCCAGCAGCTTACGGACTAGCGGGGGATACAATGAGCAGTTCTTC
>TRBJ2-5|NA|NA|TRBV12-3/TRBV12-4
CASSFNRGTQYF
TGTGCCAGCAGCTTCAACCGAGGGACCCAGTACTTC
>TRBJ2-3|NA|NA|TRBV5-1
CASSYTGGTDTQYF
TGCGCCAGCAGCTACACTGGAGGCACAGATACGCAGTATTTT
>TRBJ1-1|TRBD1|NA|TRBV20-1
CSASLARTGRTEAFF
TGCAGTGCTAGTCTCGCCCGGACAGGGAGAACTGAAGCTTTCTTT
>TRBJ1-2|NA|few|TRBV29-1
CSVGAGNYGYTF
TGCAGCGTTGGAGCAGGCAACTATGGCTACACCTTC
>TRBJ1-4|NA|NA|TRBV28
CASSQGVEKLFF
TGTGCCAGCAGTCAAGGGGTGGAAAAACTGTTTTTT
>TRBJ2-7|TRBD2|NA|TRBV4-2
CASSQERGISYEQYF
TGTGCCAGCAGCCAAGAGCGGGGGATCTCCTACGAGCAGTACTTC
>TRBJ1-6|NA|once|TRBV5-6
CASSLVTRVSPLHF
TGTGCCAGCAGCTTGGTGACGCGGGTTTCACCCCTCCACTTT
>TRBJ1-1|NA|NA|TRBV15
CATSSRLKTNTEAFF
TGTGCCACCAGCTCCCGTTTGAAGACTAACACTGAAGCTTTCTTT
>TRBJ1-4|TRBD1|once|TRBV29-1
CSVIDRAGEKLFF
TGCAGCGTGATCGACAGGGCGGGTGAAAAACTGTTTTTT
>TRBJ2-7|NA|NA|TRBV5-1
CASSLDNSYEQYF
TGCGCCAGCAGCTTGGATAACTCCTACGAGCAGTACTTC
>TRBJ1-6|TRBD1|NA|TRBV28
CASEGQGSSYNSPLHF
TGTGCCAGCGAGGGACAGGGGAGCTCCTATAATTCACCCCTCCACTTT
>TRBJ1-1|NA|NA|TRBV9
CASSRGGMNTEAFF
TGTGCCAGCAGCAGGGGCGGAATGAACACTGAAGCTTTCTTT